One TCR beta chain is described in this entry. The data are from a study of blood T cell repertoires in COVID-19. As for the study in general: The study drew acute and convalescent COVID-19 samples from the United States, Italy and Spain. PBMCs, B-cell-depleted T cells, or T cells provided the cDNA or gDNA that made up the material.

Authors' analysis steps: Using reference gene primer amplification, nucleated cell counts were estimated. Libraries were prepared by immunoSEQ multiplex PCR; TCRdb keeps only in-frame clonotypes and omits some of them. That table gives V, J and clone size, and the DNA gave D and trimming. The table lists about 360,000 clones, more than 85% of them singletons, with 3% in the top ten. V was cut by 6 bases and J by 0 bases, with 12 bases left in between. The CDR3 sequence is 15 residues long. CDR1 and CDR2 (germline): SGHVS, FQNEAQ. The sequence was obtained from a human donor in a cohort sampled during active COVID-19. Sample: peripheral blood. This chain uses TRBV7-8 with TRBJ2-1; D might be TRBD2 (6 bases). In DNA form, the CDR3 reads TGTGCCAGCAGGCGGGACTCCAGCTCCTACAATGAGCAGTTCTTC. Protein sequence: CASRRDSSSYNEQFF.